This TCR beta chain was obtained from a study of T-cell reconstitution after alpha-beta-depleted transplantation in children. Overall study findings and caveats: Several hundred graft clones that had expanded were reportedly the source of alpha-beta T cells about two months after transplant. The origin of high day-60 TCRbeta diversity in some patients lay in surviving recipient T cells and thymic progenitors. Among T cells one year after transplant, newly produced cells accounted for most counts and diversity.

This clonotype has at least ten counts. The antigen is unknown. Preparation of the TCRbeta library used unique molecular identifiers. TCRdb re-called the PCR reads through MiXCR, storing one row per CDR3 protein. The sample lists approximately 400,000 distinct CDR3 sequences; around 15% were seen once. The CDR3 consists of 16 residues. J lost 6 bases, V lost 0 bases, and 5 bases had no gene match. Germline V gene sequence: CDR1 SEHNR, CDR2 FQNEAQ (reference sequence). This TCR was sampled from a boy younger than two who had a stem cell transplant for Wiskott-Aldrich syndrome, so the T cells may come from the graft donor. The source was PBMCs, mostly from graft donor cells, collected 360 days after TCRalphabeta/CD19-depleted stem cell transplant. The rearrangement joins TRBV7-9 to TRBJ1-4; 9 bases map to TRBD1. This CDR3 is CASSLAERTGDEKLFF. The CDR3 coding sequence is TGTGCCAGCAGCTTAGCGGAGAGGACAGGGGATGAAAAACTGTTTTTT.